This TCR beta chain was profiled in a study of T cell responses to AZD1222 COVID-19 vaccine. Study findings and constraints: Vaccination with two AZD1222 doses was followed by a rise in Spike-specific TCR breadth and depth. Baseline serostatus was positive in only six or seven AZD1222 recipients. Clonal diversity was possibly underestimated, and the donors were mostly white British, with more females.

Assay used: immunoSEQ multiplex PCR; TCRdb lists only in-frame clones, some missing. Of 60,000 to 85,000 clones in the sample, 85% were seen once. About this clone: Its specificity is unknown.

Germline V gene sequence: CDR1 MNHEY, CDR2 SVGAGI. The CDR3 has 12 amino acids. With 6 bases removed from V and 8 bases from J, the gap between germline ends came to 10 bases. The chain uses TRBV6-5 and TRBJ1-4; no reliable D call. Sequencing used peripheral blood, obtained on day 0 of AZD1222 vaccination. The TCR sequence derives from an adult in good health. The CDR3 nucleotides read TGTGCCAGCAGGACAAGCGGGGAAAAACTGTTTTTT. The encoded protein is CASRTSGEKLFF.